This T cell receptor beta chain was captured in a study of patients with pleural tuberculosis. This clonotype was seen ten or more times. Germline CDR1 and CDR2: MNHEY and SMNVEV (reference sequence). CDR3 length: 14 amino acids. Between the trimmed V and J ends, which lost 1 base and 7 bases, there was a span of 13 bases. TCRdb called the reads again in MiXCR, with one record for every CDR3 protein. The table has under 55,000 distinct CDR3 sequences, less than 8% seen once. The clonotype originates from a human donor with pleural tuberculosis. V is TRBV27 and J is TRBJ1-2; a possible D gene is TRBD1 (6 bases). CDR3 nucleotide sequence: TGTGCCAGCAGTTTATTGGGGACAATGGCTGGCTACACCTTC. Its translation: CASSLLGTMAGYTF.